The rows below give T cell receptor beta chains drawn from one sample of a study of blood T cell repertoires in COVID-19. The assay was immunoSEQ multiplex PCR, and TCRdb's table has in-frame clones only and misses some. This repertoire shows about 69,000 clones, roughly 79% found once; its top ten account for approximately 16%. Material for sequencing was peripheral blood. These TCRs come from a man in his 60s with acute or convalescent COVID-19. CDR3s include the opening cysteine and the closing phenylalanine or tryptophan. D genes are given only for firm matches. Clone size is shown for a subset of rows, as once, few, many or a class of expanded clone.

TRBJ2-2,.,TRBV10-2,once,CASSERLGNTGELFF,TGCGCCAGCAGTGAACGACTAGGCAACACCGGGGAGCTGTTTTTT
TRBJ2-1,TRBD1,TRBV6-5,.,CASRHDRASFNEQFF,TGTGCCAGCAGACACGACAGGGCTTCGTTCAATGAGCAGTTCTTC
TRBJ1-1,.,TRBV4-3,.,CASSLARNTEAFF,TGCGCCAGCAGCCTCGCCAGAAACACTGAAGCTTTCTTT
TRBJ2-5,.,TRBV6-4,.,CASSVQGMRETQYF,TGTGCCAGCAGTGTGCAGGGGATGAGGGAGACCCAGTACTTC
TRBJ1-6,.,TRBV6-5,.,CASSFSSYNSPLHF,TGTGCCAGCAGTTTCAGCTCCTATAATTCACCCCTCCACTTT
TRBJ2-5,.,TRBV5-4,few,CASSLVLGGLSETQYF,TGTGCCAGCAGCTTGGTTCTGGGGGGTCTGTCAGAGACCCAGTACTTC
TRBJ1-2,TRBD1,TRBV5-1,few,CASSFGDSIINYGYTF,TGCGCCAGCAGCTTTGGGGACAGTATAATTAACTATGGCTACACCTTC
TRBJ2-1,.,TRBV30,.,CAWGTAYLGNEQFF,TGTGCCTGGGGCACAGCTTACCTGGGCAATGAGCAGTTCTTC
TRBJ2-6,.,TRBV5-1,once,CASSLGTSNSGANVLTF,TGCGCCAGCAGCTTGGGGACATCGAACTCTGGGGCCAACGTCCTGACTTTC
TRBJ1-2,.,TRBV19,.,CASSSRGSNYGYTF,TGTGCCAGTAGTAGCAGGGGTTCCAACTATGGCTACACCTTC
TRBJ1-1,TRBD1,TRBV18,.,CASSRLRDRKFAEAFF,TGTGCCAGCTCAAGACTTCGGGACAGGAAATTCGCTGAAGCTTTCTTT
TRBJ1-4,TRBD1,TRBV4-1,.,CASSRYRGEKLFF,TGCGCCAGCAGCCGTTACAGGGGTGAAAAACTGTTTTTT
TRBJ2-7,TRBD2,TRBV5-1,.,CATSREGITYEQYF,TGCGCCACCTCCCGGGAGGGCATCACCTACGAGCAGTACTTC